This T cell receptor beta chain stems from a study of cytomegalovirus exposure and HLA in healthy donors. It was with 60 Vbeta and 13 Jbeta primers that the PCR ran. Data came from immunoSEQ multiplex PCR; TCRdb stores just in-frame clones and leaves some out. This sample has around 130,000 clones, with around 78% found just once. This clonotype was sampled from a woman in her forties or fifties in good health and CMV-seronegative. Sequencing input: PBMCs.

CDR3 sequence (DNA): TGTGCCAGCAGCCCTCGGACAGGGCAGGTTTATGGCTACACCTTC. Protein: CASSPRTGQVYGYTF. This chain connects TRBV7-2 to TRBJ1-2; 8 positions match TRBD1. The trim removed 5 bases at V and 5 bases at J, leaving 10 bases unmatched. Germline CDR1 and CDR2: SGHTA and FQGNSA. CDR3 size: 15 residues.